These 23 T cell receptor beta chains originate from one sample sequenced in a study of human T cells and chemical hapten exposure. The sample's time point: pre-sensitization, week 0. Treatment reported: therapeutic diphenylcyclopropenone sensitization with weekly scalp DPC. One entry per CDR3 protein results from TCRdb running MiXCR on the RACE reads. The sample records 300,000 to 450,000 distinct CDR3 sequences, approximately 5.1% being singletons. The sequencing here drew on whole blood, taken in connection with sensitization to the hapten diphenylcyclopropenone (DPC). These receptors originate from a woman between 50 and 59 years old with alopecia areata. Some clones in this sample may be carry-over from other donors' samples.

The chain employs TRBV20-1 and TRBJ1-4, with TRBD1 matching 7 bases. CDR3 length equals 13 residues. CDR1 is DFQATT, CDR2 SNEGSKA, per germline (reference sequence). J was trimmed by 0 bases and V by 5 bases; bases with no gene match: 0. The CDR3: CSAGQATNEKLFF. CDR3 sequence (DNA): TGCAGTGCTGGACAGGCAACTAATGAAAAACTGTTTTTT.

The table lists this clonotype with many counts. The CDR3 coding sequence is TGCGCCAGCAGCCAAGCGGGGACAAACACAGATACGCAGTATTTT. Its translation: CASSQAGTNTDTQYF. The V and J genes are TRBV4-3 and TRBJ2-3; D perhaps matches TRBD1 (6 bases). The V and J ends lost 1 base and 2 bases respectively, with 10 bases between them. The CDR3 is made up of 15 amino acids. Per germline, CDR1 LGHNA and CDR2 YSLEER.

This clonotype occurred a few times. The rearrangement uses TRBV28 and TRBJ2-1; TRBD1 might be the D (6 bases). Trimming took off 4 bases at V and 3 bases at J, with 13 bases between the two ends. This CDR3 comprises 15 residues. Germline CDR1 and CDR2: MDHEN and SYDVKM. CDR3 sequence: CASSSQIGGYNEQFF. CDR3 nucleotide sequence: TGTGCCAGCAGTTCGCAAATAGGGGGCTACAATGAGCAGTTCTTC.

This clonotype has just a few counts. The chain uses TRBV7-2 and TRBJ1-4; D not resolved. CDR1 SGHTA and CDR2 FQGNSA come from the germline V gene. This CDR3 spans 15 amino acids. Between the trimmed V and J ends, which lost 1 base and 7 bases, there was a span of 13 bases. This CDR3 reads CASSLEGSFTEKLFF. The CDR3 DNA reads TGTGCCAGCAGCTTAGAGGGCAGTTTTACTGAAAAACTGTTTTTT.

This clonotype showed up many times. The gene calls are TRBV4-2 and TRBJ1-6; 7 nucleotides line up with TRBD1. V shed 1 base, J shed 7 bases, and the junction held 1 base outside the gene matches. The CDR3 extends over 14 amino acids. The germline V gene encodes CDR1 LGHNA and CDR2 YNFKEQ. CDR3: CASSQGQGNSPLHF. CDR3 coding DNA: TGTGCCAGCAGCCAAGGACAGGGAAATTCACCCCTCCACTTT.

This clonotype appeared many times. The CDR3 DNA reads as TGTGCCAGCAGTTACGAAGCGGGAGGGCCGAGTGAGCAGTTCTTC. Translation: CASSYEAGGPSEQFF. The chain has TRBV6-6 and TRBJ2-1, with 10 nucleotides matching TRBD2. The CDR3 contains 15 residues. Germline CDR1 reads MNHNY; CDR2 reads SVGAGI (reference sequence). With V trimmed by 2 bases and J by 9 bases, 7 bases remained unmatched.

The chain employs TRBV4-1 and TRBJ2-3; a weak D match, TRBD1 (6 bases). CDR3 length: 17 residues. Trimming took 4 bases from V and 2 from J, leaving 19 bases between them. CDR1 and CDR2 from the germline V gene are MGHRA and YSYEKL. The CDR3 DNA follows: TGCGCCAGCAGCCCCAAGATCGGGGCAGGGGTCACAGATACGCAGTATTTT. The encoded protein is CASSPKIGAGVTDTQYF.

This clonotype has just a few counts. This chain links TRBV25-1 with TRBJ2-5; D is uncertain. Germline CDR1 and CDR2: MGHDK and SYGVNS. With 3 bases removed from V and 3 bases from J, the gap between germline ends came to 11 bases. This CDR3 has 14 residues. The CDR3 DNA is TGTGCCAGCAGTGACCCAGGATGGAAAGAGACCCAGTACTTC. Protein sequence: CASSDPGWKETQYF.

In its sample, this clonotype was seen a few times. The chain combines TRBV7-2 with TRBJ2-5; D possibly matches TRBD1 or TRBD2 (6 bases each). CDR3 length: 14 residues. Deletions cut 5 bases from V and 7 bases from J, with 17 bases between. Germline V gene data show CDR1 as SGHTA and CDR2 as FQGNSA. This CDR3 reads CASSPGLGGATQYF. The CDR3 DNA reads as TGTGCCAGCAGCCCAGGGCTCGGGGGCGCGACCCAGTACTTC.

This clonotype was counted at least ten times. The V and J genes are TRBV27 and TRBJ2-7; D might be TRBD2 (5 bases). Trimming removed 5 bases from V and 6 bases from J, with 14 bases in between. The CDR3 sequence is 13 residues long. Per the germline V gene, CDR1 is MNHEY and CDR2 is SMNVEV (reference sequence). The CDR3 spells CASSRSRAGEQYF. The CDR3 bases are TGTGCCAGCAGTCGCTCGAGGGCCGGCGAGCAGTACTTC.

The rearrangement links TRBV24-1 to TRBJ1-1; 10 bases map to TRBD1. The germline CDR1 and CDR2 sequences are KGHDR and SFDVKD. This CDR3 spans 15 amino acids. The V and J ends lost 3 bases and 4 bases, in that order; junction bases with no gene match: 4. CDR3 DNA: TGTGCCACCAGTGATCATGGACAGGGGGGCACTGAAGCTTTCTTT. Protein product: CATSDHGQGGTEAFF.

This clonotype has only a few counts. This chain's CDR3 is CASSFSAGEDESTDTQYF. The CDR3 DNA follows: TGTGCCAGCAGCTTTTCAGCGGGAGAGGATGAGAGCACAGATACGCAGTATTTT. The V gene is TRBV11-2, the J gene TRBJ2-3; 8 bases align to TRBD2. Germline V gives CDR1 SGHAT, CDR2 FQNNGV. The CDR3 length is 18 residues. Trimming at V came to 3 bases and at J to 0 bases, leaving 11 bases not matched to a gene.

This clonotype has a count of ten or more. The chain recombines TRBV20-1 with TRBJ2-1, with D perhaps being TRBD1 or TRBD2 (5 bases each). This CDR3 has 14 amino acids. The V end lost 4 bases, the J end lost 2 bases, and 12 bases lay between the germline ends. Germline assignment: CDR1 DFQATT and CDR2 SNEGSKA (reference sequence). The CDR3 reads CSAMRGSTYNEQFF. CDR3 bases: TGCAGTGCTATGAGGGGTTCCACCTACAATGAGCAGTTCTTC.

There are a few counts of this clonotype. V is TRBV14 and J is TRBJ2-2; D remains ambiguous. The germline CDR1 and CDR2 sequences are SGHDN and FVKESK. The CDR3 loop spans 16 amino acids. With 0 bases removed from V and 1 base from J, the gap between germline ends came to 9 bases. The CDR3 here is CASSQEVIRNTGELFF. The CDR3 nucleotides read TGTGCCAGCAGCCAAGAAGTCATCAGGAACACCGGGGAGCTGTTTTTT.

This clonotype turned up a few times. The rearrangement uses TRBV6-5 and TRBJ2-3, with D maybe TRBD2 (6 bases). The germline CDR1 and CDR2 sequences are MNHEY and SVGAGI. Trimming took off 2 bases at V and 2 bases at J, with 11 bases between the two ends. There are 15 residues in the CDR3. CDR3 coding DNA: TGTGCCAGCAGTTACGGCGGGGAGTTCACAGATACGCAGTATTTT. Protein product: CASSYGGEFTDTQYF.

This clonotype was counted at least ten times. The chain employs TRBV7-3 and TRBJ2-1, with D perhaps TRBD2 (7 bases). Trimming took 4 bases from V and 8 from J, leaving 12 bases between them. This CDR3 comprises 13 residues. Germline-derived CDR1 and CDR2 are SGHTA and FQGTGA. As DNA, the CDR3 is TGTGCCAGCAGCTCCGGGGGGCAGGATGAGCAGTTCTTC. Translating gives CASSSGGQDEQFF.

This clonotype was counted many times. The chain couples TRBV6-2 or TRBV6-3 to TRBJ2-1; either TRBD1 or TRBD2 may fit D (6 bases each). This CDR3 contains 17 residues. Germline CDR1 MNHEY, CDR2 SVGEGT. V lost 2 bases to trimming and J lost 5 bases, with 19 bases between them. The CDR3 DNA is TGTGCCAGCAGTTACCTGACTAGGGGGAGAGGTCACAATGAGCAGTTCTTC. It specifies CASSYLTRGRGHNEQFF.

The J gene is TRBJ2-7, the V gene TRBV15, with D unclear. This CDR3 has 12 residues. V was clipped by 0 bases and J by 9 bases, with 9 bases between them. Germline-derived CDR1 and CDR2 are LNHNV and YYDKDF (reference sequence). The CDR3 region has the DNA TGTGCCACCAGCAGAGATCTTGGCAGGCAGTACTTC. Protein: CATSRDLGRQYF.

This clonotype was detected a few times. The CDR3 spells CASSYPRHTREGETQYF. CDR3 DNA sequence: TGTGCCAGCAGTTACCCCCGTCACACTCGAGAGGGGGAGACCCAGTACTTC. V gene TRBV6-2 or TRBV6-3 combines with J gene TRBJ2-5; possibly TRBD1 or TRBD2 for D (5 bases each). The V and J ends lost 2 bases and 5 bases respectively, with 21 bases between them. This CDR3 region has 17 residues. CDR1 and CDR2 from the germline V gene are MNHEY and SVGEGT.

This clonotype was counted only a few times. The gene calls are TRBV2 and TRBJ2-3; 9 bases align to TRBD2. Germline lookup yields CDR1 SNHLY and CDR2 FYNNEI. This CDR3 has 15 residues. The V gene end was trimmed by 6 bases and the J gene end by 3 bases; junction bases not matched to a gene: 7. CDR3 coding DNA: TGTGCCAGCAGCCCTAGCGGGATCGGGACAGATACGCAGTATTTT. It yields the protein CASSPSGIGTDTQYF.

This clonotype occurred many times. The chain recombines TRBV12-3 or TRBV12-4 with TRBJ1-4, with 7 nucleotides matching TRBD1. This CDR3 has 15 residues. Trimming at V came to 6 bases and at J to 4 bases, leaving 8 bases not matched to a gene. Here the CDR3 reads CASSLQGIGNEKLFF. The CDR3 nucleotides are TGTGCCAGCAGCCTACAGGGGATAGGTAATGAAAAACTGTTTTTT.

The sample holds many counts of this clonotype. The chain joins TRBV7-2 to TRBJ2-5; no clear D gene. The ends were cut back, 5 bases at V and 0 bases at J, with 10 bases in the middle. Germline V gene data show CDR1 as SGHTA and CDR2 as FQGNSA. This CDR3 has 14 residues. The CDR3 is CASSPRLYQETQYF. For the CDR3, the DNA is TGTGCCAGCAGCCCAAGGCTGTACCAAGAGACCCAGTACTTC.

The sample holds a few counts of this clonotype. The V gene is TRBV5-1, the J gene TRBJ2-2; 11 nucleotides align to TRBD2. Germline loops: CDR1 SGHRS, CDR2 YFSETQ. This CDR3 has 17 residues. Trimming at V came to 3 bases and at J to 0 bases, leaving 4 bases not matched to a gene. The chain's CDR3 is CASSSRTSGPNTGELFF. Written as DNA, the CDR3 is TGCGCCAGCAGCTCGCGGACTAGCGGGCCGAACACCGGGGAGCTGTTTTTT.